The clone carrying this T cell receptor (beta chain) has only a few counts. TCRdb processed the 5' RACE reads anew with MiXCR; each CDR3 protein has one entry. The sample shows under 200,000 distinct CDR3 sequences, around 7% of them seen only once. This entry belongs to a study of T cells after yellow fever vaccination. Germline V gene lookup returns CDR1 MDHEN and CDR2 SYDVKM. CDR3 length: 16 amino acids. V was clipped by 6 bases and J by 6 bases; unmatched bases: 15. This chain joins TRBV28 and TRBJ1-2; TRBD1 matches at 8 bases. The source of this sequence is a young man who received the YFV17D yellow fever vaccine. Sequences were derived from CD4+ T cells sorted from PBMCs, sampled about 5 days after the first yellow fever vaccination. The DNA of the CDR3 is TGTGCCAGCAGCTCAATTGGACAGGGATTTGAGGATGGCTACACCTTC. Translated: CASSSIGQGFEDGYTF.